Listed below are T cell receptor beta chains from one sample, sequenced in a study of blood T cell repertoires in COVID-19. Generated by immunoSEQ multiplex PCR, the TCRdb table keeps only in-frame clones and is missing some. Among under 350,000 clones listed, 80% to 90% were seen once. Sequencing used PBMCs or T cells enriched from blood (not recorded which). All receptors come from a woman in her forties with acute COVID-19. Both conserved end residues are part of each CDR3. Fields, in order: D gene, J gene, V gene, clone size, CDR3 DNA, CDR3 protein. A D gene is named only where the DNA matches it firmly. For some rows the clone size is stated as once, few or many, or as a class when expanded; others skip it.

d_call: TRBD1; j_call: TRBJ2-1; v_call: TRBV28; clone_size: -; cdr3_nt: TGTGCCAGCAGTCATACGGGACAGGGTTCCCACAATGAGCAGTTCTTC; cdr3_aa: CASSHTGQGSHNEQFF
d_call: TRBD1; j_call: TRBJ1-4; v_call: TRBV6-1; clone_size: -; cdr3_nt: TGTGCCAGCAGTGCTCGGGACAGGGGACTAAATGAAAAACTGTTTTTT; cdr3_aa: CASSARDRGLNEKLFF
d_call: -; j_call: TRBJ2-2; v_call: TRBV7-3; clone_size: -; cdr3_nt: TGTGCCAGCAGCTTGACAGCCACTTTATACACCGGGGAGCTGTTTTTT; cdr3_aa: CASSLTATLYTGELFF
d_call: -; j_call: TRBJ1-1; v_call: TRBV9; clone_size: -; cdr3_nt: TGTGCCAGCAGCGCCCGGGGATTTAACACTGAAGCTTTCTTT; cdr3_aa: CASSARGFNTEAFF
d_call: -; j_call: TRBJ1-5; v_call: TRBV28; clone_size: few; cdr3_nt: TGTGCCAGTGAGGACGGGGGATCAAATCAGCCCCAGCATTTT; cdr3_aa: CASEDGGSNQPQHF
d_call: -; j_call: TRBJ1-2; v_call: TRBV18; clone_size: -; cdr3_nt: TGTGCCAGCTCATCCGCCGGGACTCCAACCTATGGCTACACCTTC; cdr3_aa: CASSSAGTPTYGYTF
d_call: TRBD1; j_call: TRBJ2-7; v_call: TRBV9; clone_size: -; cdr3_nt: TGTGCCAGCAGCGTAGGGACAGGGCCGATCTACGAGCAGTACTTC; cdr3_aa: CASSVGTGPIYEQYF
d_call: -; j_call: TRBJ2-7; v_call: TRBV11-2; clone_size: few; cdr3_nt: TGTGCCAGCAGCTTAGTTGAGGGTGCCGAGCAGTACTTC; cdr3_aa: CASSLVEGAEQYF
d_call: -; j_call: TRBJ1-2; v_call: TRBV3-1/TRBV3-2; clone_size: -; cdr3_nt: TGTGCCAGCAGCCTGGGGCATGGCTACACCTTC; cdr3_aa: CASSLGHGYTF
d_call: -; j_call: TRBJ1-6; v_call: TRBV20-1; clone_size: -; cdr3_nt: TGCAGTGCGGGCTCACCCCTCCACTTT; cdr3_aa: CSAGSPLHF
d_call: TRBD1; j_call: TRBJ2-7; v_call: TRBV6-5; clone_size: -; cdr3_nt: TGTGCCAGCAACCGAGGACAGGGGGCGTACGAGCAGTACTTC; cdr3_aa: CASNRGQGAYEQYF
d_call: -; j_call: TRBJ1-3; v_call: TRBV9; clone_size: few; cdr3_nt: TGTGCCAGCAGCGTAATGGAGTCTGGAAACACCATATATTTT; cdr3_aa: CASSVMESGNTIYF
d_call: -; j_call: TRBJ2-7; v_call: TRBV29-1; clone_size: -; cdr3_nt: TGCATCAACCGGGCCCAGGGGTCCTACGAGCAGTACTTC; cdr3_aa: CINRAQGSYEQYF
d_call: TRBD1; j_call: TRBJ1-1; v_call: TRBV18; clone_size: -; cdr3_nt: TGTGCCAGCTCTCCCCAGGGGGCAGGGACTGAAGCTTTCTTT; cdr3_aa: CASSPQGAGTEAFF
d_call: -; j_call: TRBJ2-7; v_call: TRBV6-2/TRBV6-3; clone_size: -; cdr3_nt: TGTGCCAGCAGTACCCCTGAGAGCGGCACGAAGCAGTACTTC; cdr3_aa: CASSTPESGTKQYF
d_call: -; j_call: TRBJ1-3; v_call: TRBV5-4; clone_size: -; cdr3_nt: TGTGCCAGCAGCTACAGGGACTCTGGAAACACCATATATTTT; cdr3_aa: CASSYRDSGNTIYF
d_call: -; j_call: TRBJ1-5; v_call: TRBV19; clone_size: -; cdr3_nt: TGTGCCAGTAGTATAAATCGGGGATTTTACCAGCCCCAGCATTTT; cdr3_aa: CASSINRGFYQPQHF
d_call: -; j_call: TRBJ2-1; v_call: TRBV19; clone_size: -; cdr3_nt: TGTGCCAGCACCCCCTCCTATATCTCCTACAATGAGCAGTTCTTC; cdr3_aa: CASTPSYISYNEQFF
d_call: -; j_call: TRBJ2-7; v_call: TRBV9; clone_size: -; cdr3_nt: TGTGCCAGCAGCCCCCAACAGAGCTCCTACGAGCAGTACTTC; cdr3_aa: CASSPQQSSYEQYF
d_call: -; j_call: TRBJ2-5; v_call: TRBV7-2; clone_size: -; cdr3_nt: TGTGCCAGCAGCTTTGCAGGACAAGAGACCCAGTACTTC; cdr3_aa: CASSFAGQETQYF
d_call: TRBD2; j_call: TRBJ2-3; v_call: TRBV6-2/TRBV6-3; clone_size: -; cdr3_nt: TGTGCCAGCAGTAAAACCATAAGCGGGAGTGGGGATACGCAGTATTTT; cdr3_aa: CASSKTISGSGDTQYF
d_call: TRBD1; j_call: TRBJ2-6; v_call: TRBV29-1; clone_size: -; cdr3_nt: TGCAGCGTTGAGCGCCGGGACAGGGGGCCTGGGGCCAACGTCCTGACTTTC; cdr3_aa: CSVERRDRGPGANVLTF
d_call: -; j_call: TRBJ1-2; v_call: TRBV20-1; clone_size: few; cdr3_nt: TGCAGTGCTAGTGCAGGCAACTATGGCTACACCTTC; cdr3_aa: CSASAGNYGYTF
d_call: -; j_call: TRBJ2-7; v_call: TRBV15; clone_size: -; cdr3_nt: TGTGCCACCAGTCGCGGAGGCCGCTACGAGCAGTACTTC; cdr3_aa: CATSRGGRYEQYF
d_call: -; j_call: TRBJ1-2; v_call: TRBV7-2; clone_size: -; cdr3_nt: TGTGCCAGCAGCTCCACGTCAGGGGTCTATGGCTACACCTTC; cdr3_aa: CASSSTSGVYGYTF
d_call: TRBD2; j_call: TRBJ2-5; v_call: TRBV11-2; clone_size: -; cdr3_nt: TGTGCCAGCAGCTCGACTAGCGGGAGCGCAAAAGAGACCCAGTACTTC; cdr3_aa: CASSSTSGSAKETQYF
d_call: TRBD2; j_call: TRBJ2-2; v_call: TRBV7-6; clone_size: -; cdr3_nt: TGTGCCAGCAGCCTAACTAGCGGGTCGACCGGGGAGCTGTTTTTT; cdr3_aa: CASSLTSGSTGELFF
d_call: -; j_call: TRBJ1-1; v_call: TRBV14; clone_size: -; cdr3_nt: TGTGCCAGCAGCCAAGGACAGCACACTGAAGCTTTCTTT; cdr3_aa: CASSQGQHTEAFF
d_call: -; j_call: TRBJ2-3; v_call: TRBV10-3; clone_size: -; cdr3_nt: TGTGCCATCAGTGAGAGGCAGGGGAATACGCAGTATTTT; cdr3_aa: CAISERQGNTQYF
d_call: -; j_call: TRBJ1-4; v_call: TRBV28; clone_size: -; cdr3_nt: TGTGCCAGCAGTTTAAGGGGGGAGCCGGGGGGAAAACTGTTTTTT; cdr3_aa: CASSLRGEPGGKLFF
d_call: -; j_call: TRBJ2-7; v_call: TRBV5-6; clone_size: -; cdr3_nt: TGTGCCAGCAGCTCCATCTCGACACTTTACGAGCAGTACTTC; cdr3_aa: CASSSISTLYEQYF
d_call: -; j_call: TRBJ2-7; v_call: TRBV9; clone_size: once; cdr3_nt: TGTGCCAGCAGCGCAGGGACAAGTAAGTACGAGCAGTACTTC; cdr3_aa: CASSAGTSKYEQYF
d_call: TRBD1; j_call: TRBJ2-7; v_call: TRBV19; clone_size: -; cdr3_nt: TGTGCCAGTAGCCTCTTGGGGACAGCTAATCACGAGCAGTACTTC; cdr3_aa: CASSLLGTANHEQYF
d_call: -; j_call: TRBJ1-4; v_call: TRBV3-1/TRBV3-2; clone_size: -; cdr3_nt: TGTGCCAGCAGCCAAGATGGCAGGGCAACTAATGAAAAACTGTTTTTT; cdr3_aa: CASSQDGRATNEKLFF
d_call: TRBD1; j_call: TRBJ2-2; v_call: TRBV7-3; clone_size: -; cdr3_nt: TGTGCCAGCAGCCGGGACAGAAAAAACACCGGGGAGCTGTTTTTT; cdr3_aa: CASSRDRKNTGELFF
d_call: -; j_call: TRBJ1-5; v_call: TRBV27; clone_size: -; cdr3_nt: TGTGCCAGCAGTCGTAAAACAGGGTACGATCAGCCCCAGCATTTT; cdr3_aa: CASSRKTGYDQPQHF
d_call: TRBD1; j_call: TRBJ1-2; v_call: TRBV6-5; clone_size: few; cdr3_nt: TGTGCCAGCAGTTACCTTCAGGGGGTGTCCCCCTACACCTTC; cdr3_aa: CASSYLQGVSPYTF
d_call: -; j_call: TRBJ2-1; v_call: TRBV27; clone_size: -; cdr3_nt: TGTGCCAGCAGTTCCGAGACCATCACCGGGACTTCATACAATGAGCAGTTCTTC; cdr3_aa: CASSSETITGTSYNEQFF
d_call: -; j_call: TRBJ2-4; v_call: TRBV7-9; clone_size: -; cdr3_nt: TGTGCCAGCAGCTTTGGTGGGACTGTGGCCAAAAACATTCAGTACTTC; cdr3_aa: CASSFGGTVAKNIQYF
d_call: -; j_call: TRBJ2-1; v_call: TRBV3-1/TRBV3-2; clone_size: few; cdr3_nt: TGTGCCAGCAGCCAAGATCCCCGAGATGAGCAGTTCTTC; cdr3_aa: CASSQDPRDEQFF
d_call: -; j_call: TRBJ1-1; v_call: TRBV15; clone_size: few; cdr3_nt: TGTGCCACCAGCAGAGATCCGGGAGAAGAAGCTTTCTTT; cdr3_aa: CATSRDPGEEAFF
d_call: -; j_call: TRBJ2-7; v_call: TRBV7-8; clone_size: -; cdr3_nt: TGTGCCAGCAGCTTAGAAACGGGACACCTTTACGAGCAGTACTTC; cdr3_aa: CASSLETGHLYEQYF
d_call: TRBD2; j_call: TRBJ2-3; v_call: TRBV18; clone_size: -; cdr3_nt: TGTGCCAGCTCGGGGACTAGCCCAACAGATACGCAGTATTTT; cdr3_aa: CASSGTSPTDTQYF
d_call: -; j_call: TRBJ1-5; v_call: TRBV19; clone_size: -; cdr3_nt: TGTGCCAGTAAGGACAGCGACGGAGCAAATCAGCCCCAGCATTTT; cdr3_aa: CASKDSDGANQPQHF
d_call: -; j_call: TRBJ1-1; v_call: TRBV7-9; clone_size: few; cdr3_nt: TGTGCCAGCAGCTTAGGGGCCAACACTGAAGCTTTCTTT; cdr3_aa: CASSLGANTEAFF
d_call: -; j_call: TRBJ2-3; v_call: TRBV5-1; clone_size: -; cdr3_nt: TGCGCCAGCAGCGAAGGGGGGCGGGGGCTCGCCGATACGCAGTATTTT; cdr3_aa: CASSEGGRGLADTQYF
d_call: TRBD2; j_call: TRBJ2-1; v_call: TRBV3-1/TRBV3-2; clone_size: -; cdr3_nt: TGTGCCAGCAGCCAAGATGTTGCCTTTATAGCGGGGGCCAGACCCAATGAGCAGTTCTTC; cdr3_aa: CASSQDVAFIAGARPNEQFF
d_call: -; j_call: TRBJ1-1; v_call: TRBV21-1; clone_size: -; cdr3_nt: TGTGCCAGCACTAGCCCCCAAAAAGAAGCTTTCTTT; cdr3_aa: CASTSPQKEAFF
d_call: -; j_call: TRBJ2-3; v_call: TRBV19; clone_size: once; cdr3_nt: TGTGCCAGTAGTCGCTCGGGGGAAGCAGATACGCAGTATTTT; cdr3_aa: CASSRSGEADTQYF
d_call: TRBD1; j_call: TRBJ1-1; v_call: TRBV6-5; clone_size: -; cdr3_nt: TGTGCCAGCATTAGACAGGGGAAGGGCACTGAAGCTTTCTTT; cdr3_aa: CASIRQGKGTEAFF
d_call: -; j_call: TRBJ1-4; v_call: TRBV7-8; clone_size: -; cdr3_nt: TGTGCCAGCAGCTTCTCAGGTTACGAAAAACTGTTTTTT; cdr3_aa: CASSFSGYEKLFF
d_call: -; j_call: TRBJ2-7; v_call: TRBV4-2; clone_size: -; cdr3_nt: TGTGCCAGCAGCCAAGGGGGCAGCTCCTACGAGCAGTACTTC; cdr3_aa: CASSQGGSSYEQYF
d_call: -; j_call: TRBJ2-3; v_call: TRBV7-7; clone_size: -; cdr3_nt: TGTGCCAGCAGCCCGGGGGTCTCCACAGATACGCAGTATTTT; cdr3_aa: CASSPGVSTDTQYF
d_call: -; j_call: TRBJ2-7; v_call: TRBV18; clone_size: -; cdr3_nt: TGTGCCAGCTCACCGGAGGGGAACGAGCAGTACTTC; cdr3_aa: CASSPEGNEQYF
d_call: -; j_call: TRBJ1-1; v_call: TRBV7-2; clone_size: -; cdr3_nt: TGTGCCAGCAGCTTACAGTCCAGGTCCCGGAACACTGAAGCTTTCTTT; cdr3_aa: CASSLQSRSRNTEAFF